The 27 T cell receptor beta chains below come from one sample, sequenced in a study of OX40 agonist ivuxolimab in advanced cancers. Using immunoSEQ multiplex PCR, the repertoire was profiled, and TCRdb retains in-frame clones only, with some absent. The profile covers under 85,000 clones, with 85% to 90% appearing a single time and roughly 8% taken by the ten largest. The sequencing here drew on CD4+ or CD8+ T cells sorted from blood, taken in a trial of the OX40 agonist ivuxolimab. The receptors were sampled from an adult with an advanced solid tumor such as melanoma, head and neck, liver or kidney cancer.

J is TRBJ2-3 and V is TRBV9; D perhaps matches TRBD1 (5 bases). The CDR3 has 15 residues. Germline CDR1 SGDLS, CDR2 YYNGEE. V shed 0 bases and J shed 3 bases, with 11 bases lying between them. The CDR3 bases are TGTGCCAGCAGCGTAGGCGGACAACCAACAGATACGCAGTATTTT. Protein product: CASSVGGQPTDTQYF.

The chain uses TRBV6-5 and TRBJ1-1, with no clear D. V gave up 7 bases and J gave up 6 bases, with 9 bases separating them. CDR1 is MNHEY, CDR2 SVGAGI, per germline. The CDR3 has 11 amino acids. CDR3 residues: CASIGGPEAFF. For the CDR3, the DNA is TGTGCCAGCATCGGAGGGCCTGAAGCTTTCTTT.

The chain recombines TRBV28 with TRBJ2-5; no clear D gene. The V and J ends lost 6 bases and 1 base respectively, with 9 bases between them. The CDR3 loop spans 13 amino acids. From germline, CDR1 is MDHEN and CDR2 SYDVKM. CDR3 DNA: TGTGCCAGCAGGCCCCCAGTCCAAGAGACCCAGTACTTC. Translated, it gives CASRPPVQETQYF.

V and J are TRBV4-1 and TRBJ2-1; 7 bases are a match to TRBD1. The CDR3 runs 12 residues. V shed 2 bases and J 15 bases; nucleotides not matched to a gene: 7. Germline V gene sequence: CDR1 MGHRA, CDR2 YSYEKL. The DNA of the CDR3 is TGCGCCAGCAGCCAACTACTACAGGGGCCGTTCTTC. Translating gives CASSQLLQGPFF.

The gene calls are TRBV27 and TRBJ2-6; D is uncertain. The V gene's germline CDR1 is MNHEY and CDR2 SMNVEV (reference sequence). This CDR3 contains 15 residues. V was trimmed by 6 bases and J by 0 bases, leaving 9 bases between them. The chain's CDR3 is CASRNKSSGANVLTF. The CDR3 DNA reads TGTGCCAGCAGGAACAAAAGCTCTGGGGCCAACGTCCTGACTTTC.

This clone was observed a single time. This chain uses TRBV18 with TRBJ2-7, with D possibly TRBD2 on 5 matching bases. Germline V lookup: CDR1 KGHSH, CDR2 LQKENI. The CDR3 consists of 19 residues. The V end lost 1 base, the J end lost 1 base, and 23 bases lay between the germline ends. The CDR3 spells CASSPLRTEVRTGSYEQYF. The CDR3 DNA follows: TGTGCCAGCTCACCACTAAGAACCGAAGTAAGGACTGGGTCCTACGAGCAGTACTTC.

In nucleotides, the CDR3 is TGTGCCAGCAGCCAAACGCGGACTGGCTACACCTTC. Encoded protein: CASSQTRTGYTF. The V and J genes are TRBV16 and TRBJ1-2, with D uncertain. Germline lookup yields CDR1 KGHSY and CDR2 FQNENV. The CDR3 spans 12 residues. Trimming removed 2 bases at V and 7 bases at J, with 8 bases between.

The chain is built from TRBV9 and TRBJ1-1, with TRBD1 as a possible D gene (6 bases). Looked up from germline, CDR1 is SGDLS and CDR2 is YYNGEE. The CDR3 has 14 amino acids. V was pared by 3 bases and J by 3 bases, with 12 bases between. CDR3 sequence: CASSGGHLDTEAFF. For the CDR3, the DNA is TGTGCCAGCAGCGGGGGACACCTGGACACTGAAGCTTTCTTT.

The chain recombines TRBV5-1 with TRBJ1-2; no clear D gene. Germline V CDR1 and CDR2: SGHRS, YFSETQ. The CDR3 has 13 residues. Trimming took 4 bases from V and 6 from J, leaving 13 bases between them. CDR3 in DNA: TGCGCCAGCAGCACTACGGTGTCCGATGGCTACACCTTC. It is translated as CASSTTVSDGYTF.

The chain joins TRBV5-6 to TRBJ1-5; D unclear. With 4 bases removed from V and 2 bases from J, the gap between germline ends came to 7 bases. The CDR3 spans 13 residues. CDR1 and CDR2 (germline): SGHDT, YYEEEE. This chain's CDR3 is CASSVQGNQPQHF. The DNA of the CDR3 is TGTGCCAGCAGCGTCCAGGGCAATCAGCCCCAGCATTTT.

This clone showed up just once. The rearrangement uses TRBV29-1 and TRBJ2-2; unclear D gene. The CDR3 is made up of 13 amino acids. Germline V gene sequence: CDR1 SQVTM, CDR2 ANQGSEA. Trimming pared 4 bases from V and 7 bases from J, leaving 13 bases between. The CDR3, as DNA: TGCAGCGTTGGTAGAATCAAAGGCGGGGAGCTGTTTTTT. Translated: CSVGRIKGGELFF.

The V gene is TRBV11-2, the J gene TRBJ2-5; D may correspond to TRBD1 or TRBD2 (5 bases each). In germline, CDR1 is SGHAT, CDR2 FQNNGV. The germline V and J ends were trimmed by 4 bases and 2 bases, with 8 bases remaining between them. The CDR3 is 13 amino acids. The CDR3 region is CASSWGRQETQYF. The DNA of the CDR3 is TGTGCCAGCAGCTGGGGACGGCAAGAGACCCAGTACTTC.

The J gene is TRBJ2-3, the V gene TRBV18; 7 nucleotides agree with TRBD2. From germline, CDR1 is KGHSH and CDR2 LQKENI. CDR3 size: 15 residues. V lost 3 bases, J lost 1 base, and 4 bases stayed unmatched. The CDR3 bases are TGTGCCAGCTCACCTGTGCTAGCGGGCACAGATACGCAGTATTTT. This gives the protein CASSPVLAGTDTQYF.

The rearrangement joins TRBV7-9 to TRBJ2-1; 9 positions agree with TRBD1. V was pared by 1 base and J by 3 bases, with 1 base of the junction left unmatched. CDR1 and CDR2 (germline): SEHNR, FQNEAQ (reference sequence). The CDR3 length is 15 residues. The CDR3 spells CASSLGTGVYNEQFF. The CDR3 bases are TGTGCCAGCAGCTTAGGGACAGGGGTCTACAATGAGCAGTTCTTC.

V and J are TRBV28 and TRBJ2-7; no reliable D call. The CDR3 runs to 12 residues. The ends were cut back, 6 bases at V and 7 bases at J, with 13 bases in the middle. Looked up from germline, CDR1 is MDHEN and CDR2 is SYDVKM. The CDR3, as DNA: TGTGCCAGCAGCCCTGCCATAGGGGAGCAGTACTTC. Encoded protein: CASSPAIGEQYF.

V gene TRBV19 combines with J gene TRBJ1-1, with 9 bases that match TRBD1. The CDR3 is made up of 15 amino acids. The germline gives CDR1 LNHDA, CDR2 SQIVND (reference sequence). The J segment lost 2 bases and the V segment lost 5 bases, leaving 6 bases of the junction unmatched. The CDR3 is CASSSRQGGNTEAFF. CDR3 bases: TGTGCCAGTAGTTCCCGACAGGGGGGAAACACTGAAGCTTTCTTT.

This sequence joins TRBV6-5 and TRBJ1-1; 7 positions agree with TRBD1. The germline gives CDR1 MNHEY, CDR2 SVGAGI. CDR3 length: 13 residues. Germline trimming cut 3 bases from V and 6 bases from J; bases unmatched to any gene: 4. The CDR3 DNA is TGTGCCAGCAGTTATCGGACAGGATCTGAAGCTTTCTTT. Translation: CASSYRTGSEAFF.

The chain carries TRBV5-4 and TRBJ1-4; D may be TRBD1 (6 bases). V lost 4 bases to trimming and J lost 8 bases, with 12 bases between them. The CDR3 sequence is 13 residues long. Germline CDR1 SGHNT, CDR2 YYREEE (reference sequence). CDR3 sequence: CASSIQGKEKLFF. CDR3 sequence (DNA): TGTGCCAGCAGCATCCAGGGGAAGGAAAAACTGTTTTTT.

J is TRBJ1-2 and V is TRBV29-1; D might be TRBD1 (6 bases). Germline CDR1 reads SQVTM; CDR2 reads ANQGSEA. The V end was cut by 3 bases, the J end by 5 bases, with 19 bases between. The CDR3 sequence is 15 residues long. The CDR3 is CSVEMGGRALYGYTF. DNA for the CDR3: TGCAGCGTTGAGATGGGGGGCAGGGCCCTTTATGGCTACACCTTC.

This chain connects TRBV18 to TRBJ1-1, with TRBD1 as a possible D gene (6 bases). Germline V lookup: CDR1 KGHSH, CDR2 LQKENI. CDR3 length: 15 residues. V was cut by 1 base and J by 2 bases, with 11 bases left in between. The CDR3: CASSPLAGGNTEAFF. The CDR3 DNA follows: TGTGCCAGCTCACCACTGGCGGGGGGCAACACTGAAGCTTTCTTT.

A word on this clone: The junction and the germline gene differ at one end; a read error may be behind it. The rearrangement uses TRBV2 and TRBJ2-5; 7 bases agree with TRBD1. This CDR3 comprises 15 residues. CDR1 and CDR2 from the germline V gene are SNHLY and FYNNEI. The CDR3 DNA reads TGTGCCAGCAGCGAAGACAGGGTGATGAAAGAGACCCAGTACTTC. Translation: CASSEDRVMKETQYF.

The chain carries TRBV9 and TRBJ2-3; D gene uncertain. The germline V and J ends were trimmed by 0 bases and 5 bases, with 13 bases remaining between them. The CDR3 is 15 residues long. CDR1 is SGDLS and CDR2 is YYNGEE in the germline V gene. The CDR3 sequence: CASSVAAPPKDTQYF. As DNA, the CDR3 is TGTGCCAGCAGCGTAGCAGCACCGCCCAAAGATACGCAGTATTTT.

The V call is TRBV27, the J call TRBJ2-5; D not resolved. Trimming took off 7 bases at V and 1 base at J, with 16 bases between the two ends. Germline-derived CDR1 and CDR2 are MNHEY and SMNVEV (reference sequence). This CDR3 contains 15 residues. This CDR3 is CASNVLGLGQETQYF. In DNA, the CDR3 is TGTGCCAGCAACGTCCTGGGCCTGGGCCAAGAGACCCAGTACTTC.

In this sample, this clone turned up once. V gene TRBV19 combines with J gene TRBJ2-7, with 7 bases aligning to TRBD2. Per the germline V gene, CDR1 is LNHDA and CDR2 is SQIVND (reference sequence). V lost 7 bases, J lost 3 bases, and 15 bases stayed unmatched. The CDR3 is 16 amino acids. This CDR3 is CASTPTAGATLYEQYF. The CDR3 region has the DNA TGTGCCAGTACCCCGACGGCGGGAGCCACCCTCTACGAGCAGTACTTC.

The rearrangement links TRBV29-1 to TRBJ2-3, with TRBD2 identical over 10 bases. The V gene's germline CDR1 is SQVTM and CDR2 ANQGSEA. CDR3 length: 16 amino acids. The J segment lost 0 bases and the V segment lost 5 bases, leaving 8 bases of the junction unmatched. For the CDR3, the DNA is TGCAGCGTTAAAGCGGGGGGGCTATCTAGCACAGATACGCAGTATTTT. Its protein product is CSVKAGGLSSTDTQYF.

The DNA of the CDR3 is TGTGCCAGCAGCCCCGGACAGGGGGTACGTACTGAAGCTTTCTTT. It specifies CASSPGQGVRTEAFF. V gene TRBV5-8 combines with J gene TRBJ1-1, with 10 bases matching TRBD1. Trimming cost V 4 bases and J 5 bases; bases outside gene matches: 8. Germline V lookup: CDR1 SGHTS, CDR2 YDEGEE. CDR3 length equals 15 residues.

This chain's CDR3 is CASSPNLRGAGVSEAFF. The CDR3 bases are TGTGCCAGCTCACCAAATTTGAGGGGCGCGGGTGTCTCTGAAGCTTTCTTT. V usage is TRBV18 and J usage is TRBJ1-1, with D perhaps TRBD1 (5 bases). V lost 2 bases and J lost 6, with 22 bases in between. Germline-derived CDR1 and CDR2 are KGHSH and LQKENI. This CDR3 is built from 17 residues.